This is a list of T cell receptor beta chains from one sample in a study of shared clonotypes between healthy human individuals. Measured with immunoSEQ multiplex PCR; TCRdb has only the in-frame clones, and not every one. Among about 2.1 million clones listed, 93% were seen once. The source material was naive CD8+ T cells from PBMCs. The receptors derive from a man younger than 35 in good health. Some clones in this sample may be carry-over from other donors' samples. The CDR3 runs from the conserved cysteine through the conserved F or W. A D gene is named only where the DNA matches it firmly. Expanded clones get a size class; other rows say once, few or many, or leave the size out.

size | J | V | D | DNA | CDR3
- | TRBJ2-7 | TRBV7-9 | - | TGTGCCAGCAGCACGGGCCTTTGGCCCGAGCAGTACTTC | CASSTGLWPEQYF
- | TRBJ1-2 | TRBV11-2 | - | TGTGCCAGCAGCTTAAGAGGTTTTGGCTACACCTTC | CASSLRGFGYTF
- | TRBJ1-2 | TRBV30 | - | TGTGCCTGGAGTGATACAGAGGGGTATGGCTACACCTTC | CAWSDTEGYGYTF
- | TRBJ2-5 | TRBV28 | TRBD1 | TGTGCCAGCAGCTCGCGAGGGGGCCGACCTGGCCTGACCCAGTACTTC | CASSSRGGRPGLTQYF
- | TRBJ2-1 | TRBV19 | - | TGTGCCAGTAGTACTCGTCGGGGGCCCCAGTTCTTC | CASSTRRGPQFF
- | TRBJ1-2 | TRBV29-1 | TRBD1 | TGCAGCGTTACTGGGACAGGGGGCTATTATGGCTACACCTTC | CSVTGTGGYYGYTF
- | TRBJ2-7 | TRBV9 | - | TGTGCCAGCAGCGTCGCTAGTGGGGGCTCCTACGAGCAGTACTTC | CASSVASGGSYEQYF
- | TRBJ1-5 | TRBV27 | - | TGTGCCAGCAGTTTGGCCGTCGGGGATCAGCCCCAGCATTTT | CASSLAVGDQPQHF
once | TRBJ2-1 | TRBV5-1 | - | TGCGCCAGCAGCTTGTCAGGGCAACGAGTTTACAATGAGCAGTTCTTC | CASSLSGQRVYNEQFF
- | TRBJ2-7 | TRBV7-9 | - | TGTGCCAGCAGCTTTAGCGAGCAGTACTTC | CASSFSEQYF
- | TRBJ2-7 | TRBV7-9 | - | TGTGCCAGCAGCTTTCAGGTTTACGAGCAGTACTTC | CASSFQVYEQYF
- | TRBJ1-1 | TRBV19 | - | TGTGCCAGTAGTCCCTCGCTCGGGGAAACTGAAGCTTTCTTT | CASSPSLGETEAFF
once | TRBJ2-2 | TRBV29-1 | - | TGCAGCGTTGAACAACGGGGTCGAGGCACCGGGGAGCTGTTTTTT | CSVEQRGRGTGELFF
- | TRBJ1-3 | TRBV7-9 | - | TGTGCCAGCAGCTTTCCCGTTAACACCATATATTTT | CASSFPVNTIYF
- | TRBJ2-1 | TRBV11-2 | - | TGTGCCAGCAGCTCCCCGTGGGCCAATGAGCAGTTCTTC | CASSSPWANEQFF
- | TRBJ2-5 | TRBV9 | TRBD1 | TGTGCCAGCAGCGTAGCTCGGGACAGGGAGAGGGATCAAGAGACCCAGTACTTC | CASSVARDRERDQETQYF
- | TRBJ2-1 | TRBV6-5 | - | TGTGCCAGCAGTTACGTGGAGCGCTCCAATGAGCAGTTCTTC | CASSYVERSNEQFF
- | TRBJ2-7 | TRBV7-9 | TRBD1 | TGTGCCAGCAGCTTATCTGGGACAGGCAATTGGCGGAACTACGAGCAGTACTTC | CASSLSGTGNWRNYEQYF
- | TRBJ2-2 | TRBV5-6 | TRBD2 | TGTGCCAGCAGCTTAGGACTAGCGGGAGGAACCGGGGAGCTGTTTTTT | CASSLGLAGGTGELFF
- | TRBJ2-1 | TRBV9 | TRBD2 | TGTGCCAGCAGCGCTCGGACTAGCGGGAGAGGGAATGAGCAGTTCTTC | CASSARTSGRGNEQFF
- | TRBJ2-7 | TRBV6-4 | TRBD2 | TGTGCCACGGGACTAGCGCTCTACGAGCAGTACTTC | CATGLALYEQYF
- | TRBJ1-1 | TRBV28 | - | TGTGCCAGCAGTTTGCCGGGTAGGGGCACTGAAGCTTTCTTT | CASSLPGRGTEAFF
- | TRBJ2-2 | TRBV7-9 | TRBD2 | TGTGCCAGCAGCTCGGGACTAGCGGGAAACACCGGGGAGCTGTTTTTT | CASSSGLAGNTGELFF
- | TRBJ2-7 | TRBV18 | - | TGTGCCAGCTCACCAAAGGACAGAAGGAACGAGCAGTACTTC | CASSPKDRRNEQYF
- | TRBJ2-7 | TRBV7-9 | - | TGTGCCAGCAGCTTAGCCAGGGACGAGCAGTACTTC | CASSLARDEQYF
- | TRBJ1-1 | TRBV27 | - | TGTGCCAGCAGTTTATGGGCAAACACTGAAGCTTTCTTT | CASSLWANTEAFF
- | TRBJ2-7 | TRBV27 | - | TGTGCCAGCAGTTATCAACCCTCCTACGAGCAGTACTTC | CASSYQPSYEQYF
- | TRBJ2-7 | TRBV19 | - | TGTGCCAGTAGTCCCGGGAGCTACGAGCAGTACTTC | CASSPGSYEQYF
- | TRBJ1-2 | TRBV4-1 | - | TGCGCCAGCAGCCAAGAGGGTCGGAACTATGGCTACACCTTC | CASSQEGRNYGYTF
- | TRBJ2-4 | TRBV2 | - | TGTGCCAGCCAGGGGAGTCAGGCCAAAAACATTCAGTACTTC | CASQGSQAKNIQYF
- | TRBJ2-2 | TRBV28 | TRBD2 | TGTGCCAGCAGTGCCGGGACTAGCGGGGGAAGGAACACCGGGGAGCTGTTTTTT | CASSAGTSGGRNTGELFF
- | TRBJ2-5 | TRBV27 | - | TGTGCCAGCAGTCTCTCGCCGGGATTTCCGGAAGAGACCCAGTACTTC | CASSLSPGFPEETQYF
- | TRBJ2-3 | TRBV28 | - | TGTGCCAGCAGTGCTTGGGACTCTTCATTTACGCAGTATTTT | CASSAWDSSFTQYF
- | TRBJ2-7 | TRBV27 | - | TGTGCCAGCAGTTTATCGACAGTCTACGAGCAGTACTTC | CASSLSTVYEQYF
- | TRBJ2-5 | TRBV27 | TRBD1 | TGTGCCAGCAGTTTGACAGGGGGCGAGACCCAGTACTTC | CASSLTGGETQYF
- | TRBJ1-4 | TRBV28 | TRBD1 | TGTGCCAGCAGTCTCTCCGAGGGACAGGACCTGTTTTTT | CASSLSEGQDLFF
- | TRBJ2-7 | TRBV19 | - | TGTGCCAGTAGCACGGACGGGAGCTCCTACGAGCAGTACTTC | CASSTDGSSYEQYF
- | TRBJ2-2 | TRBV19 | - | TGTGCCAGTAGTAGCGCAGGTCCGAGGGCGAACACCGGGGAGCTGTTTTTT | CASSSAGPRANTGELFF
- | TRBJ2-1 | TRBV6-4 | - | TGTGCCAGCAGCAGTGGGAGAGGCAATGAGCAGTTCTTC | CASSSGRGNEQFF
- | TRBJ1-1 | TRBV7-6 | - | TGTGCCAGCAGCTTAGGGTCAGGGGAGGCTTTCTTT | CASSLGSGEAFF
- | TRBJ1-2 | TRBV4-2 | TRBD1 | TGTGCCAGCAGCCACGGGGACAGGGATTATGGCTACACCTTC | CASSHGDRDYGYTF
- | TRBJ2-3 | TRBV7-9 | - | TGTGCCAGCAGCTCCCCCGGGGGTCATGGTACGCAGTATTTT | CASSSPGGHGTQYF
- | TRBJ2-1 | TRBV6-4 | TRBD2 | TGTGCCAGCAGTGACAGACCGGGACTAACCATCAATGAGCAGTTCTTC | CASSDRPGLTINEQFF